Sequencing of this T cell receptor (beta chain) was carried out in a study of control samples from healthy donors and cancer patients. Profiling relied on immunoSEQ multiplex PCR, and the TCRdb table lists in-frame clones only, not all of them. Of fewer than 120,000 clones listed, approximately 87% are singletons. This CDR3 has 15 amino acids. Trimming took 0 bases from V and 5 from J, leaving 11 bases between them. The germline CDR1 and CDR2 sequences are SGDLS and YYNGEE. The receptor's source is a woman aged 55-70 years with lung cancer. The chain has TRBV9 and TRBJ2-2; unclear D gene. The sample was PBMCs. The CDR3 DNA reads TGTGCCAGCAGCGTAGGTACTGTGGGGACCGGGGAGCTGTTTTTT. It encodes CASSVGTVGTGELFF.